This T cell receptor (beta chain) was sequenced in a study of T-cell reconstitution after alpha-beta-depleted transplantation in children. The sample holds many counts of this clonotype. TCRbeta library preparation incorporated unique molecular identifiers. TCRdb processed the PCR reads anew with MiXCR; each CDR3 protein has one entry. The sample includes about 190,000 distinct CDR3 sequences, roughly 7.5% of them seen just once. This CDR3 contains 13 residues. The V end was cut by 4 bases, the J end by 4 bases, with 12 bases between. Germline values: CDR1 SQVTM, CDR2 ANQGSEA. V gene TRBV29-1 combines with J gene TRBJ2-3; no clear D gene. This clonotype was obtained from a human donor who donated a stem cell graft to a child with Wiskott-Aldrich syndrome. Sequencing was performed on PBMCs from the stem cell graft donor, taken from the stem cell graft. In nucleotides, the CDR3 is TGCAGCGTTGGAGCGAGAGGCGCAGATACGCAGTATTTT. The encoded protein is CSVGARGADTQYF.